These T cell receptor beta chains were read from a single sample in a study of blood T cell repertoires in COVID-19. Measured with immunoSEQ multiplex PCR; TCRdb has only the in-frame clones, and not every one. Among roughly 95,000 clones, about four fifths were seen once, and the ten largest hold roughly 22%. Sequenced: peripheral blood. All receptors come from a human donor in a cohort sampled during active COVID-19. The CDR3 runs from the conserved cysteine through the conserved F or W. The D gene is left open where the match is weak. The size field is filled for only some rows; it gives once, few, many or a size class.

D gene: -; J gene: TRBJ2-6; V gene: TRBV28; clone size: once; CDR3 protein: CASSAGQPFSGANVLTF; CDR3 DNA: TGTGCCAGCAGTGCCGGACAGCCTTTCTCTGGGGCCAACGTCCTGACTTTC
D gene: TRBD1; J gene: TRBJ1-2; V gene: TRBV12-3/TRBV12-4; clone size: once; CDR3 protein: CASSPRQGYGYTF; CDR3 DNA: TGTGCCAGCAGTCCGAGACAGGGTTATGGCTACACCTTC
D gene: TRBD2; J gene: TRBJ2-1; V gene: TRBV4-1; clone size: -; CDR3 protein: CASSQDPSGRASEQFF; CDR3 DNA: TGCGCCAGCAGCCAAGACCCCAGCGGGAGGGCTAGTGAGCAGTTCTTC
D gene: TRBD2; J gene: TRBJ2-1; V gene: TRBV7-6; clone size: -; CDR3 protein: CASRTASGAYNEQFF; CDR3 DNA: TGTGCCAGCAGGACCGCTAGCGGGGCGTACAATGAGCAGTTCTTC
D gene: TRBD1; J gene: TRBJ1-4; V gene: TRBV19; clone size: once; CDR3 protein: CASSRTGGEEKLFF; CDR3 DNA: TGTGCCAGTAGCAGGACAGGGGGGGAAGAAAAACTGTTTTTT
D gene: -; J gene: TRBJ1-3; V gene: TRBV6-2/TRBV6-3; clone size: -; CDR3 protein: CASSYVSGTGNTIYF; CDR3 DNA: TGTGCCAGCAGTTACGTTTCAGGAACGGGAAACACCATATATTTT
D gene: -; J gene: TRBJ2-3; V gene: TRBV2; clone size: -; CDR3 protein: CASSRSTGDTQYF; CDR3 DNA: TGTGCCAGCAGTAGGTCAACAGGGGATACGCAGTATTTT
D gene: TRBD1; J gene: TRBJ1-2; V gene: TRBV18; clone size: -; CDR3 protein: CASSPQGGSDGYTF; CDR3 DNA: TGTGCCAGCTCACCTCAGGGGGGCTCTGATGGCTACACCTTC
D gene: -; J gene: TRBJ2-2; V gene: TRBV7-6; clone size: -; CDR3 protein: CASSLGPAANTGELFF; CDR3 DNA: TGTGCCAGCAGCTTAGGCCCAGCGGCGAACACCGGGGAGCTGTTTTTT
D gene: TRBD2; J gene: TRBJ2-7; V gene: TRBV6-5; clone size: -; CDR3 protein: CASSYSPAGGWEQYF; CDR3 DNA: TGTGCCAGCAGTTACTCCCCAGCGGGGGGCTGGGAGCAGTACTTC
D gene: TRBD2; J gene: TRBJ2-7; V gene: TRBV7-8; clone size: -; CDR3 protein: CASSPRASGTSSYEQYF; CDR3 DNA: TGTGCCAGCAGCCCCCGGGCGAGCGGGACGAGCTCCTACGAGCAGTACTTC
D gene: -; J gene: TRBJ2-1; V gene: TRBV3-1/TRBV3-2; clone size: -; CDR3 protein: CASSQGATVIYNEQFF; CDR3 DNA: TGTGCCAGCAGCCAAGGGGCCACGGTGATCTACAATGAGCAGTTCTTC
D gene: TRBD1; J gene: TRBJ1-2; V gene: TRBV5-6; clone size: -; CDR3 protein: CASSFLGQGISDYGYTF; CDR3 DNA: TGTGCCAGCAGCTTCTTAGGACAGGGTATTAGTGACTATGGCTACACCTTC
D gene: TRBD2; J gene: TRBJ2-2; V gene: TRBV7-9; clone size: once; CDR3 protein: CASSLPGLAGVAGELFF; CDR3 DNA: TGTGCCAGCAGCCTTCCGGGACTAGCGGGAGTAGCGGGGGAGCTGTTTTTT
D gene: -; J gene: TRBJ1-3; V gene: TRBV18; clone size: -; CDR3 protein: CASSPKQSSGNTIYF; CDR3 DNA: TGTGCCAGCTCACCGAAACAGAGCTCTGGAAACACCATATATTTT
D gene: -; J gene: TRBJ1-4; V gene: TRBV6-5; clone size: -; CDR3 protein: CASKVFGATNEKLFF; CDR3 DNA: TGTGCCAGCAAGGTCTTTGGAGCAACTAATGAAAAACTGTTTTTT
D gene: -; J gene: TRBJ1-1; V gene: TRBV19; clone size: -; CDR3 protein: CASLPGGAAGTEAFF; CDR3 DNA: TGTGCCAGCCTCCCTGGAGGGGCGGCGGGCACTGAAGCTTTCTTT
D gene: TRBD1; J gene: TRBJ1-3; V gene: TRBV6-6; clone size: -; CDR3 protein: CASNQGARGTIYF; CDR3 DNA: TGTGCCAGCAACCAGGGGGCGCGAGGCACCATATATTTT